This T cell receptor beta chain comes out of a study of monozygotic twins with cystic fibrosis. Germline V gives CDR1 LNHNV, CDR2 YYDKDF (reference sequence). The germline V and J ends were trimmed by 5 bases and 1 base, with 9 bases remaining between them. This CDR3 has 13 amino acids. Using immunoSEQ multiplex PCR, the repertoire was profiled, and TCRdb retains in-frame clones only, with some absent. The profile shows about 32,000 clones, roughly 90% of them singletons. The sequenced material came from blood. This TCR derives from a girl aged 2-10 years with cystic fibrosis. The chain uses TRBV15 and TRBJ2-7; D is uncertain. CDR3: CATSSTASYEQYF. The DNA of the CDR3 is TGTGCCACCAGCTCAACCGCGTCCTACGAGCAGTACTTC.